This is a list of T cell receptor beta chains from one sample in a study of blood T cell repertoires in COVID-19. Assay: immunoSEQ multiplex PCR; the TCRdb copy retains only in-frame clones and omits some. The sample lists some 150,000 clones, approximately 80% occurring once. Sample: peripheral blood. Receptor source: a woman between 45 and 65 years old with acute or convalescent COVID-19. The CDR3 runs from the conserved cysteine through the conserved F or W. The order of the fields is D gene, J gene, clone size, V gene, CDR3 protein, CDR3 DNA. D genes are given only for firm matches. Clone size is stated in some rows and not others, as once, few, many or a class when expanded.

D: .
J: TRBJ1-4
size: few
V: TRBV5-6
CDR3: CASSSRPRGNEKLFF
DNA: TGTGCCAGCAGCTCGAGACCGAGGGGGAATGAAAAACTGTTTTTT

D: TRBD2
J: TRBJ2-7
size: .
V: TRBV2
CDR3: CASSEARGKVSEQYF
DNA: TGTGCCAGCAGTGAAGCGCGGGGGAAGGTCTCCGAGCAGTACTTC

D: .
J: TRBJ2-5
size: .
V: TRBV2
CDR3: CASRRTAGRQETQYF
DNA: TGTGCCAGCAGAAGGACTGCGGGGAGACAAGAGACCCAGTACTTC

D: .
J: TRBJ1-2
size: .
V: TRBV3-1/TRBV3-2
CDR3: CASSQTRNYGYTF
DNA: TGTGCCAGCAGTCAGACACGAAACTATGGCTACACCTTC

D: TRBD1
J: TRBJ2-7
size: .
V: TRBV10-1
CDR3: CASIEPRDSLYEQYF
DNA: TGCGCCAGCATCGAGCCCCGGGACAGTTTATACGAGCAGTACTTC

D: .
J: TRBJ1-1
size: .
V: TRBV29-1
CDR3: CSVGMGATRGTEAFF
DNA: TGCAGCGTTGGGATGGGGGCGACTCGAGGCACTGAAGCTTTCTTT

D: TRBD1
J: TRBJ1-2
size: .
V: TRBV6-1
CDR3: CASSEGTGGYGYTF
DNA: TGTGCCAGCAGTGAAGGGACAGGGGGCTATGGCTACACCTTC

D: TRBD2
J: TRBJ2-7
size: few
V: TRBV7-2
CDR3: CASSVDLAGGGEQYF
DNA: TGTGCCAGCAGCGTAGATTTAGCGGGAGGAGGGGAGCAGTACTTC

D: TRBD1
J: TRBJ2-5
size: .
V: TRBV9
CDR3: CASSVAGGAAGGLYQETQYF
DNA: TGTGCCAGCAGCGTAGCTGGGGGTGCCGCAGGGGGCCTTTACCAAGAGACCCAGTACTTC

D: .
J: TRBJ2-7
size: .
V: TRBV11-2
CDR3: CASTPPRDKIPYEQYF
DNA: TGTGCCAGCACCCCCCCCCGGGACAAGATACCCTACGAGCAGTACTTC

D: .
J: TRBJ1-4
size: .
V: TRBV7-9
CDR3: CASSVIHEKLFF
DNA: TGTGCCAGCAGCGTAATCCATGAAAAACTGTTTTTT

D: TRBD1
J: TRBJ2-7
size: once
V: TRBV6-5
CDR3: CASSYGTANHPYEQYF
DNA: TGTGCCAGCAGTTACGGGACAGCTAACCACCCCTACGAGCAGTACTTC

D: TRBD2
J: TRBJ2-5
size: .
V: TRBV5-1
CDR3: CASSARTSGEETQYF
DNA: TGCGCCAGCAGCGCCCGGACTAGCGGGGAAGAGACCCAGTACTTC

D: .
J: TRBJ2-1
size: once
V: TRBV9
CDR3: CASSIAYNEQFF
DNA: TGTGCCAGCAGCATCGCGTACAATGAGCAGTTCTTC

D: TRBD2
J: TRBJ2-3
size: once
V: TRBV3-1/TRBV3-2
CDR3: CASSQVDIGLAGNTDTQYF
DNA: TGTGCCAGCAGCCAAGTCGACATCGGACTAGCGGGGAACACAGATACGCAGTATTTT

D: .
J: TRBJ1-1
size: .
V: TRBV19
CDR3: CASSVTGTFGTEAFF
DNA: TGTGCCAGTAGTGTGACCGGGACATTCGGCACTGAAGCTTTCTTT

D: TRBD1
J: TRBJ2-3
size: .
V: TRBV7-3
CDR3: CASSPGQHTDTQYF
DNA: TGTGCCAGCAGTCCGGGACAGCACACAGATACGCAGTATTTT

D: TRBD1
J: TRBJ2-2
size: few
V: TRBV15
CDR3: CATSRDSRTGGMNTGELFF
DNA: TGTGCCACCAGCAGAGATTCGAGAACAGGGGGGATGAACACCGGGGAGCTGTTTTTT

D: TRBD2
J: TRBJ2-5
size: .
V: TRBV7-2
CDR3: CASSFPSGGAETQYF
DNA: TGTGCCAGCAGCTTCCCTAGCGGGGGGGCAGAGACCCAGTACTTC

D: .
J: TRBJ1-2
size: few
V: TRBV4-2
CDR3: CASSQDSRDYGYTF
DNA: TGTGCCAGCAGCCAAGATTCCAGGGATTATGGCTACACCTTC

D: TRBD1
J: TRBJ1-6
size: .
V: TRBV6-5
CDR3: CASGTGNSPLHF
DNA: TGTGCCAGCGGGACAGGGAATTCACCCCTCCACTTT

D: .
J: TRBJ1-1
size: few
V: TRBV11-2
CDR3: CASSITGPWGTEAFF
DNA: TGTGCCAGCAGCATAACAGGGCCATGGGGCACTGAAGCTTTCTTT

D: TRBD2
J: TRBJ2-7
size: .
V: TRBV10-2
CDR3: CASTSGSSGPYEQYF
DNA: TGCGCCAGCACCAGTGGGTCTAGCGGGCCCTACGAGCAGTACTTC

D: .
J: TRBJ1-2
size: .
V: TRBV7-2
CDR3: CASSSYFNYGYTF
DNA: TGTGCCAGCAGCTCATACTTTAACTATGGCTACACCTTC

D: .
J: TRBJ1-1
size: .
V: TRBV10-3
CDR3: CAISVGGGSTEAFF
DNA: TGTGCCATCAGTGTGGGAGGGGGGAGTACTGAAGCTTTCTTT

D: TRBD1
J: TRBJ1-4
size: .
V: TRBV5-6
CDR3: CASSWDREEKLFF
DNA: TGTGCCAGCAGCTGGGACAGGGAAGAAAAACTGTTTTTT

D: TRBD1
J: TRBJ1-6
size: .
V: TRBV18
CDR3: CASSKDREYSPLHF
DNA: TGTGCCAGCTCAAAGGACAGGGAATATTCACCCCTCCACTTT

D: TRBD1
J: TRBJ2-7
size: .
V: TRBV24-1
CDR3: CATSDPGQTYEQYF
DNA: TGTGCCACCAGTGATCCGGGACAGACCTACGAGCAGTACTTC

D: .
J: TRBJ1-5
size: .
V: TRBV18
CDR3: CASSLTDNQPQHF
DNA: TGTGCCAGCTCCTTGACAGATAATCAGCCCCAGCATTTT

D: TRBD2
J: TRBJ2-1
size: .
V: TRBV5-1
CDR3: CASSPPGLAGGHNEQFF
DNA: TGCGCCAGCAGCCCTCCGGGACTAGCGGGAGGGCACAATGAGCAGTTCTTC

D: .
J: TRBJ1-3
size: .
V: TRBV18
CDR3: CASSPAISSGNTIYF
DNA: TGTGCCAGCTCACCCGCCATCAGCTCTGGAAACACCATATATTTT

D: .
J: TRBJ2-7
size: .
V: TRBV9
CDR3: CASGPGHLPREQYF
DNA: TGTGCCAGCGGACCGGGACATCTACCGCGGGAGCAGTACTTC

D: .
J: TRBJ1-5
size: many
V: TRBV12-3/TRBV12-4
CDR3: CASSLGSQPQHF
DNA: TGTGCCAGCAGTTTAGGGAGTCAGCCCCAGCATTTT

D: .
J: TRBJ1-4
size: .
V: TRBV7-2
CDR3: CASSLGFAGRNEKLFF
DNA: TGTGCCAGCAGCTTAGGATTCGCAGGGAGGAACGAAAAACTGTTTTTT